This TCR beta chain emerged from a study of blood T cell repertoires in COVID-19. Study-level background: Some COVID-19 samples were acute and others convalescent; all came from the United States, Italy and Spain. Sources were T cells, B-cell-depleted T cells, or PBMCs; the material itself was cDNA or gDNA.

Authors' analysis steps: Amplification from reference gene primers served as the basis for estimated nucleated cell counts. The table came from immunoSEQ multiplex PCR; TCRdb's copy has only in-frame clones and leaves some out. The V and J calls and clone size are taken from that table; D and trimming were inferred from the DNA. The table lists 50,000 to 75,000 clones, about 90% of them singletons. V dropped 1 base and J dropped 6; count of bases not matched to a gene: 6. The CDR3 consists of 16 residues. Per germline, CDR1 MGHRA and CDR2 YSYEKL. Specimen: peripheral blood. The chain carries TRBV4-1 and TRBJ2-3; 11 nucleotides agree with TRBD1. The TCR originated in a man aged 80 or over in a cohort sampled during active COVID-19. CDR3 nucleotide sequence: TGCGCCAGCAGCCAAGCCCGGACAGGGGGCGAGGATACGCAGTATTTT. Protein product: CASSQARTGGEDTQYF.